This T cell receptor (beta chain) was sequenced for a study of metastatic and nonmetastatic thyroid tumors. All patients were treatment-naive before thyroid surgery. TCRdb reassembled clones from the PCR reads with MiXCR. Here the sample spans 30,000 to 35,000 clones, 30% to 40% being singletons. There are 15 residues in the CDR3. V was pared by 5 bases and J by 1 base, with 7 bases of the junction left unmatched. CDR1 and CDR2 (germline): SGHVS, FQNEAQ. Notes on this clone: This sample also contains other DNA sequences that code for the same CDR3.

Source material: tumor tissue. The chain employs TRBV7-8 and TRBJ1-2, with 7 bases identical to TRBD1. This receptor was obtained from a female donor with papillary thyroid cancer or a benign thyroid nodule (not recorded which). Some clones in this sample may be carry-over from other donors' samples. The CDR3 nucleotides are TGTGCCAGCAGCCCCAGGACAGGCGTTAACTATGGCTACACCTTC. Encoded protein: CASSPRTGVNYGYTF.